Each of the 4 T cell receptor beta chains below was sequenced from the same sample in a study of breast tumors, draining lymph nodes, adjacent tissues (dated by TCRdb to between 2015 and 2016). Lymph node samples came from the axillary draining lymph nodes of breast cancer patients. Libraries were made using multiplex PCR. Sequencing took place on an Illumina HiSeq 2000. The public reads were quality trimmed at Q25 with fastp and then assembled into clones with MiXCR by TCRdb, keeping productive beta chains. Entries that share a CDR3 protein sequence are merged under the most common genes and DNA. This sample lists tens of thousands of distinct CDR3 sequences; over 25% were detected once. The top ten hold roughly 8.1% of the sample. Sequenced: axillary lymph node tissue. The receptors were sampled from a female donor with breast cancer. Some clones in this sample may be carry-over from other donors' samples.

The chain recombines TRBV7-3 with TRBJ2-7; TRBD2 aligns across 14 bases. Germline V gene lookup returns CDR1 SGHTA and CDR2 FQGTGA. The CDR3 spans 16 residues. Losses at the gene ends were 4 bases for V and 6 bases for J; bases not matched to a gene: 8. CDR3 loop: CASSSPGLAGAGEQYF. The CDR3 DNA reads TGTGCCAGCAGCTCTCCGGGACTAGCGGGAGCAGGCGAGCAGTACTTC.

Points on this clonotype: Because the CDR3 is missing its conserved closing phenylalanine or tryptophan, this is likely a read error. The chain couples TRBV20-1 to TRBJ2-5, with TRBD2 matching 8 bases. Trimming removed 5 bases from V and 9 bases from J; junction bases left unmatched: 14. Per germline, CDR1 DFQATT and CDR2 SNEGSKA (reference sequence). The CDR3 contains 14 residues. The CDR3, as DNA: TGCAGTGCTCCGGGGGGGCAGGTAGGGGAGGCCCAGTACCTC. Its translation: CSAPGGQVGEAQYL.

This clonotype was recorded many times. The V and J genes are TRBV7-6 and TRBJ1-5, with D perhaps TRBD1 (6 bases). V lost 8 bases and J 2 bases, leaving 28 bases between the germline ends. The CDR3 is 19 residues long. CDR1 is SGHVS and CDR2 is FNYEAQ in the germline V gene. CDR3 in amino acids: CASGQWRGGSGLGNQPQHF. The DNA of the CDR3 is TGTGCCAGCGGGCAGTGGCGAGGGGGGAGCGGGTTAGGCAATCAGCCCCAGCATTTT.

This clonotype appeared many times. V usage is TRBV4-3 and J usage is TRBJ2-1; D possibly matches TRBD1 or TRBD2 (5 bases each). Germline CDR1 reads LGHNA; CDR2 reads YSLEER. V lost 0 bases to trimming and J lost 10 bases, with 19 bases between them. The CDR3 loop spans 16 amino acids. The CDR3 DNA reads as TGCGCCAGCAGCCAAGATGATTCATTCGCGAGGGACGAGCAGTTCTTC. The encoded protein is CASSQDDSFARDEQFF.